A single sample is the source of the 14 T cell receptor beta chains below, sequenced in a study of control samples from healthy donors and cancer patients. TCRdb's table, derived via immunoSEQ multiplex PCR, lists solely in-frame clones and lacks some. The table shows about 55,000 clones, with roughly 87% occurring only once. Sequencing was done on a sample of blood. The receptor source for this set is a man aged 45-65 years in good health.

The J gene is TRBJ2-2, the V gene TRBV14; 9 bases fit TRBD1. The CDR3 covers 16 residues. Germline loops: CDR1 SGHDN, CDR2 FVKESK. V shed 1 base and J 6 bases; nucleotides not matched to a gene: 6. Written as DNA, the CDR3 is TGTGCCAGCAGCCAAGTCCCAGACAGGGGGGCCGGGGAGCTGTTTTTT. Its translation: CASSQVPDRGAGELFF.

The CDR3 DNA sequence: TGTGCCAGCAGAGACGGAAGCGGGAGGGGGTACGAGCAGTACTTC. This encodes CASRDGSGRGYEQYF. The rearrangement uses TRBV27 and TRBJ2-7, with 10 positions matching TRBD2. The CDR3 runs 15 residues. Trimming at V came to 6 bases and at J to 4 bases, leaving 9 bases not matched to a gene. Germline CDR1 reads MNHEY; CDR2 reads SMNVEV (reference sequence).

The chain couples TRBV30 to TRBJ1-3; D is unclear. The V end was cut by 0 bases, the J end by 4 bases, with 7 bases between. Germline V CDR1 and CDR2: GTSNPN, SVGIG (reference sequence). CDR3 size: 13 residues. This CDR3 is CAWSVGTGNTIYF. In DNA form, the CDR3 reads TGTGCCTGGAGTGTAGGAACAGGAAACACCATATATTTT.

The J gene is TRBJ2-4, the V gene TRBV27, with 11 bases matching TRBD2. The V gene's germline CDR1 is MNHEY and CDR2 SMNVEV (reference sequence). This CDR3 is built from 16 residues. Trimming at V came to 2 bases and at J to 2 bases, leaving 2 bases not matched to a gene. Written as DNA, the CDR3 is TGTGCCAGCAGTTTACTAGCGGGAGGATCCAAAAACATTCAGTACTTC. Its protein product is CASSLLAGGSKNIQYF.

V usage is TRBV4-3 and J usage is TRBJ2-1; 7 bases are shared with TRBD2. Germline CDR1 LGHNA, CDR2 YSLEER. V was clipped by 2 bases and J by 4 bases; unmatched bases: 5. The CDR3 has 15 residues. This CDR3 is CASSQQRDPYNEQFF. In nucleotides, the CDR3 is TGCGCCAGCAGCCAACAGCGGGACCCTTACAATGAGCAGTTCTTC.

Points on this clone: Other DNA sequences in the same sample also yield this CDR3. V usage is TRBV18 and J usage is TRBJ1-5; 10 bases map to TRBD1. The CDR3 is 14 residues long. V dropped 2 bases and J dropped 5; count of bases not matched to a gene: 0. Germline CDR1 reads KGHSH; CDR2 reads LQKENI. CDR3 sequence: CASSPGQGDQPQHF. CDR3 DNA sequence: TGTGCCAGCTCACCAGGACAGGGGGATCAGCCCCAGCATTTT.

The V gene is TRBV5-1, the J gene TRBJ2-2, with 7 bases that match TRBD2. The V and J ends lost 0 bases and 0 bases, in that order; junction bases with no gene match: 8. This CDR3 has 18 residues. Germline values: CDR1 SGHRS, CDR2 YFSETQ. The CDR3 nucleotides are TGCGCCAGCAGCTTGGATGGGGGAGGGCCCGCGAACACCGGGGAGCTGTTTTTT. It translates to CASSLDGGGPANTGELFF.

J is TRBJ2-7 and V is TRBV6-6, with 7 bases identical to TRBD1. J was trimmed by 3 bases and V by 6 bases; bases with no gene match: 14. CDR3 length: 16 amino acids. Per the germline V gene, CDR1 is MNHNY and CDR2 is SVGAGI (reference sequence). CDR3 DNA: TGTGCCAGCAGAACCACTGACAGGGCCCTCCTCTACGAGCAGTACTTC. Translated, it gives CASRTTDRALLYEQYF.

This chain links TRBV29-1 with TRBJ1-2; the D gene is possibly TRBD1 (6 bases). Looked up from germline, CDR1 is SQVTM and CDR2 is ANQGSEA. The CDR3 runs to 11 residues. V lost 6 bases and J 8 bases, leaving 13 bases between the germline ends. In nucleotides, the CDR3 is TGCAGCGTAGCACAGGGTGGCGGCTACACCTTC. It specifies CSVAQGGGYTF. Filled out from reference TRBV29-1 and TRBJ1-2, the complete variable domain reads SAVISQKPSRDICQRGTSLTIQCQVDSQVTMMFWYRQQPGQSLTLIATANQGSEATYESGFVIDKFPISRPNLTFSTLTVSNMSPEDSSIYLCSVAQGGGYTFGSGTRLTVV.

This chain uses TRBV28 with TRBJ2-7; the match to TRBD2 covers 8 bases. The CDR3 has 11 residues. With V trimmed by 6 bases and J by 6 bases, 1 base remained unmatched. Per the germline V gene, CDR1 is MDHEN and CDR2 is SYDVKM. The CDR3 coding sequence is TGTGCCAGCAGCCGGGGGGGCGAGCAGTACTTC. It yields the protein CASSRGGEQYF.

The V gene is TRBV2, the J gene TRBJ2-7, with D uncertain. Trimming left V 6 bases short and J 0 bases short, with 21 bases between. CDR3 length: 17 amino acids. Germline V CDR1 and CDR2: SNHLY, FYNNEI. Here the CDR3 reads CASRRTTFGWSSYEQYF. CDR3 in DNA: TGTGCCAGCAGAAGAACCACTTTCGGGTGGAGCTCCTACGAGCAGTACTTC.

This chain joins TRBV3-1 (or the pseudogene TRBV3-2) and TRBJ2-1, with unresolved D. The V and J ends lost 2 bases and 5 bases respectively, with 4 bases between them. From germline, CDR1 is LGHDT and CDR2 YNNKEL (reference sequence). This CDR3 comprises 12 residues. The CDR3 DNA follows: TGTGCCAGCAGCCAATCTAACAATGAGCAGTTCTTC. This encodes CASSQSNNEQFF.

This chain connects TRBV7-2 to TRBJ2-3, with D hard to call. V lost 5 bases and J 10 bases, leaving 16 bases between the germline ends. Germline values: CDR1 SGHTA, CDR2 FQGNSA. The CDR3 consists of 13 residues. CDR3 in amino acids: CASSPALETSQYF. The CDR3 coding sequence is TGTGCCAGCAGCCCGGCCCTAGAGACGTCGCAGTATTTT. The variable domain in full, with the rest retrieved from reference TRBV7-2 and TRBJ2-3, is GAGVSQSPSNKVTEKGKDVELRCDPISGHTALYWYRQSLGQGLEFLIYFQGNSAPDKSGLPSDRFSAERTGGSVSTLTIQRTQQEDSAVYLCASSPALETSQYFGPGTRLTVL.

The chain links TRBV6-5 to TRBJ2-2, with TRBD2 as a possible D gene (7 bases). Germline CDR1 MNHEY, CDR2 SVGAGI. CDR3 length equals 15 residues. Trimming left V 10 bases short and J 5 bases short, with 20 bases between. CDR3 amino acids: CATTRGEGWTGELFF. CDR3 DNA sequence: TGTGCCACTACTAGGGGGGAGGGCTGGACCGGGGAGCTGTTTTTT.